This T cell receptor (beta chain) was retrieved from a study of T cell responses to AZD1222 COVID-19 vaccine. Study observations and caveats: AZD1222 recipients seropositive at baseline numbered only five to seven. Nearly half of spike-specific TCRs reportedly go after variant regions that carry no mutations. Donors were largely white British and mainly female; clonal diversity was possibly underestimated.

Repertoires were generated with immunoSEQ multiplex PCR, while TCRdb's copy carries only in-frame clones and drops some. The data show under 150,000 clones, roughly nine tenths seen once. This clone was seen once. Its antigen is unidentified. Trimming left V 0 bases short and J 7 bases short, with 7 bases between. In germline, CDR1 is LGHDT, CDR2 YNNKEL (reference sequence). CDR3 length: 14 residues. Pooling covered second doses at about 4 or about 12 weeks. Material: peripheral blood, obtained 28 days after the second AZD1222 dose. The receptor was isolated from an adult who received the AZD1222 COVID-19 vaccine. This chain connects TRBV3-1 (or the pseudogene TRBV3-2) to TRBJ1-6; D gene uncertain. This CDR3 reads CASSQDTANSPLHF. The CDR3 nucleotides read TGTGCCAGCAGCCAAGATACCGCCAATTCACCCCTCCACTTT.